Below, 17 T cell receptor beta chains from the same sample are listed, as sequenced in a study of CD8 T cells in Susac syndrome. About 0.5 to 1 ug RNA was reverse transcribed with random hexamers. One entry per CDR3 protein, called by TCRdb with MiXCR from the immunoSEQ multiplex PCR reads. The sample has a few hundred thousand distinct CDR3 sequences; around 83% are singletons. Sequencing used CD8+ T cells from PBMCs. These receptors were obtained from a human donor with multiple sclerosis.

J is TRBJ2-3 and V is TRBV7-6, with TRBD2 matching 12 bases. Germline assignment: CDR1 SGHVS and CDR2 FNYEAQ. The trim removed 1 base at V and 3 bases at J, leaving 8 bases unmatched. The CDR3 spans 18 residues. For the CDR3, the DNA is TGTGCCAGCAGCTTAGAGACTAGCGGGAGAGATAGTACAGATACGCAGTATTTT. Its protein product is CASSLETSGRDSTDTQYF.

The rearrangement links TRBV7-9 to TRBJ2-4, with D perhaps matching TRBD2 (5 bases). From germline, CDR1 is SEHNR and CDR2 FQNEAQ (reference sequence). The CDR3 loop spans 14 amino acids. V dropped 3 bases and J dropped 10 bases, with 16 bases sitting between them. The CDR3 nucleotides read TGTGCCAGCAGCTTGAACTCGGCTGAGCGGATTCAGTACTTC. It codes for CASSLNSAERIQYF.

The gene calls are TRBV12-3 or TRBV12-4 and TRBJ1-5; 8 bases map to TRBD1. J was trimmed by 4 bases and V by 7 bases; bases with no gene match: 9. This CDR3 comprises 15 residues. CDR3: CASIGGTGGNQPQHF. For the CDR3, the DNA is TGTGCCAGCATCGGGGGGACAGGAGGGAATCAGCCCCAGCATTTT.

To note about this clonotype: The CDR3 carries no conserved terminal phenylalanine or tryptophan, so it likely arises from a read error. The genes are TRBV29-1 and TRBJ2-7; possibly TRBD1 for D (6 bases). The CDR3 length is 14 residues. V shed 5 bases and J shed 0 bases, with 14 bases lying between them. Germline V gene data show CDR1 as SQVTM and CDR2 as ANQGSEA. The CDR3 coding sequence is TGCAGCGTTATCCTGACAGGCCTCTCCTACGAGCAGTACTTG. It codes for CSVILTGLSYEQYL.

This chain joins TRBV20-1 and TRBJ2-3, with TRBD1 as a possible D gene (5 bases). Trimming removed 0 bases from V and 6 bases from J, with 16 bases in between. The CDR3 has 15 amino acids. Per germline, CDR1 DFQATT and CDR2 SNEGSKA (reference sequence). This CDR3 reads CSARDNQGRVDTQYF. The CDR3 DNA sequence: TGCAGTGCTAGAGATAATCAGGGCCGGGTCGATACGCAGTATTTT.

CDR3 nucleotides: TGTGCCAGCAGCTTCGGAGCGGGAGGTGGGAATGAGCAGTTCTTC. This codes for CASSFGAGGGNEQFF. The chain links TRBV5-4 to TRBJ2-1; 9 positions agree with TRBD2. Per germline, CDR1 SGHNT and CDR2 YYREEE (reference sequence). V trimming: 2 bases; J trimming: 7 bases; junction bases outside the gene matches: 7. This CDR3 spans 15 amino acids.

The chain uses TRBV11-3 and TRBJ1-1, with D possibly TRBD1 on 5 matching bases. Germline CDR1 is SGHNT and CDR2 is YENEEA. The CDR3 is made up of 15 amino acids. Trimming shortened V by 5 bases and J by 0 bases, and 13 bases separated the two germline ends. CDR3 loop: CASSPGHLLNTEAFF. The CDR3 nucleotides read TGTGCCAGCAGCCCTGGACACCTTCTGAACACTGAAGCTTTCTTT.

The J gene is TRBJ2-1, the V gene TRBV30; D is tentatively TRBD1 or TRBD2 (5 bases each). Germline lookup yields CDR1 GTSNPN and CDR2 SVGIG (reference sequence). CDR3 length: 15 residues. The germline V and J ends were trimmed by 4 bases and 1 base, with 14 bases remaining between them. The CDR3 coding sequence is TGTGCCTGGACCTACGGGACGGCTTCCTACAATGAGCAGTTCTTC. Translating it yields CAWTYGTASYNEQFF.

Only a few counts were recorded for this clonotype. The chain employs TRBV27 and TRBJ2-7, with a weak D call TRBD1 (6 bases). The CDR3 spans 14 residues. Germline V gene sequence: CDR1 MNHEY, CDR2 SMNVEV (reference sequence). The V gene lost 4 bases and the J gene lost 2 bases, with 12 bases spanning the gap. The CDR3 here is CASSSPDRPYEQYF. In nucleotides, the CDR3 is TGTGCCAGCAGTTCACCCGACAGGCCCTACGAGCAGTACTTC.

The V call is TRBV20-1, the J call TRBJ2-1, with 7 bases that match TRBD2. V gave up 2 bases and J gave up 5 bases; unmatched junction bases: 0. Germline values: CDR1 DFQATT, CDR2 SNEGSKA (reference sequence). The CDR3 loop spans 12 amino acids. CDR3 sequence: CSARLADNEQFF. CDR3 coding DNA: TGCAGTGCTAGACTAGCGGACAATGAGCAGTTCTTC.

CDR3 loop: CASSQDAQLYEQYF. The CDR3 DNA reads as TGCGCCAGCAGCCAAGATGCCCAGCTATACGAGCAGTACTTC. The rearrangement joins TRBV4-1 to TRBJ2-7, with no clear D. V gave up 0 bases and J gave up 4 bases, with 10 bases separating them. CDR1 MGHRA and CDR2 YSYEKL come from the germline V gene. This CDR3 comprises 14 residues.

V usage is TRBV28 and J usage is TRBJ2-1; 8 nucleotides align to TRBD2. Germline loops: CDR1 MDHEN, CDR2 SYDVKM. V lost 9 bases and J lost 4; bases outside the gene matches: 8. The CDR3 is made up of 14 amino acids. The CDR3 DNA is TGTGCCAGTGAACGGGGGGGCGGTTACAATGAGCAGTTCTTC. Protein: CASERGGGYNEQFF.

The sample holds a few counts of this clonotype. The V gene is TRBV6-5, the J gene TRBJ2-1; 7 bases map to TRBD1. Germline V gene sequence: CDR1 MNHEY, CDR2 SVGAGI. The junction had 3 bases not matched to a gene; V was cut back by 6 bases and J by 1 base. The CDR3 totals 14 residues. CDR3 sequence reads: CASSTGVSYNEQFF. For the CDR3, the DNA is TGTGCCAGCAGCACAGGGGTATCCTACAATGAGCAGTTCTTC.

The V and J genes are TRBV11-2 and TRBJ2-7; possible D gene TRBD2, 5 bases. V shed 1 base and J shed 3 bases, with 10 bases lying between them. From germline, CDR1 is SGHAT and CDR2 FQNNGV. The CDR3 is made up of 14 amino acids. The DNA for the CDR3 is TGTGCCAGCAGCTTAGGAGGGTCTGGCTACGAGCAGTACTTC. Its translation is CASSLGGSGYEQYF.

The V gene is TRBV6-5, the J gene TRBJ2-3, with D hard to call. V was cut by 1 base and J by 4 bases, with 9 bases left in between. CDR3 length: 14 amino acids. Per germline, CDR1 MNHEY and CDR2 SVGAGI. CDR3 nucleotide sequence: TGTGCCAGCAGTTACTACATCACCCCAGATACGCAGTATTTT. It encodes CASSYYITPDTQYF.

The J gene is TRBJ2-3, the V gene TRBV27; possibly TRBD1 or TRBD2 for D (5 bases each). The germline V gene encodes CDR1 MNHEY and CDR2 SMNVEV (reference sequence). The CDR3 spans 15 residues. V lost 4 bases and J lost 1, with 12 bases in between. CDR3: CASSSGTARTDTQYF. CDR3 sequence (DNA): TGTGCCAGCAGTTCCGGGACGGCCCGCACAGATACGCAGTATTTT.

V usage is TRBV12-3 or TRBV12-4 and J usage is TRBJ2-2, with TRBD2 as a possible D gene (5 bases). The CDR3 has 15 amino acids. V lost 10 bases, J lost 1 base, and 16 bases lay in between. The CDR3 is CATLSREMNTGELFF. The CDR3 DNA reads TGTGCCACCCTTTCGAGGGAGATGAACACCGGGGAGCTGTTTTTT.